Presented here are 32 T cell receptor beta chains from one specimen sequenced in a study of vaccination and CD4 T cells after COVID-19. TCRdb reanalysed the PCR reads using MiXCR and keeps one entry per CDR3 protein. This table has just under 20,000 distinct CDR3 sequences, 60% appearing once. The sequences come from CD4+ T cells from blood, collected after SARS-CoV-2 vaccination. The receptors come from a human donor who had recovered from COVID-19.

This sequence joins TRBV20-1 and TRBJ2-5; 11 bases agree with TRBD1. V dropped 2 bases and J dropped 3; count of bases not matched to a gene: 5. The CDR3 extends over 15 amino acids. In germline, CDR1 is DFQATT, CDR2 SNEGSKA (reference sequence). As DNA, the CDR3 is TGCAGTGCTAGACATGGGACAGGGGGTGAAGAGACCCAGTACTTC. Its protein is CSARHGTGGEETQYF.

This clonotype was seen a handful of times. V gene TRBV6-2 or TRBV6-3 combines with J gene TRBJ2-7, with 7 bases that match TRBD1. Germline trimming cut 8 bases from V and 0 bases from J; bases unmatched to any gene: 1. In germline, CDR1 is MNHEY, CDR2 SVGEGT. CDR3 size: 12 residues. The CDR3 loop is CASGDSSYEQYF. CDR3 in DNA: TGTGCCAGCGGGGACAGCTCCTACGAGCAGTACTTC.

The chain carries TRBV3-1 and TRBJ1-1; weak D call: TRBD1 (5 bases). This CDR3 is 16 amino acids long. CDR1 and CDR2 (germline): LGHDT, YNNKEL (reference sequence). V was clipped by 4 bases and J by 7 bases, with 22 bases between them. CDR3 DNA sequence: TGTGCCAGCAGCCTGCCCCCAGGCTCAGGGCTGCGTGAAGCTTTCTTT. Translating gives CASSLPPGSGLREAFF.

The chain carries TRBV11-2 and TRBJ1-6; unclear D gene. Deletions cut 3 bases from V and 7 bases from J, with 7 bases between. Germline lookup yields CDR1 SGHAT and CDR2 FQNNGV. This CDR3 has 13 residues. The CDR3 coding sequence is TGTGCCAGCAGCTTCATACAGAATTCACCCCTCCACTTT. This gives the protein CASSFIQNSPLHF. Using reference TRBV11-2 and TRBJ1-6 for the parts outside the CDR3, the full variable domain is EAGVAQSPRYKIIEKRQSVAFWCNPISGHATLYWYQQILGQGPKLLIQFQNNGVVDDSQLPKDRFSAERLKGVDSTLKIQPAKLEDSAVYLCASSFIQNSPLHFGNGTRLTVT.

This rearrangement joins TRBV5-6 to TRBJ2-5; D is possibly TRBD2 (7 bases). Germline V gives CDR1 SGHDT, CDR2 YYEEEE. V lost 7 bases and J lost 4, with 14 bases in between. The length of the CDR3 is 13 residues. This CDR3 reads CASFGGRGETQYF. The CDR3 DNA follows: TGTGCCAGCTTCGGGGGGCGAGGAGAGACCCAGTACTTC.

The chain joins TRBV21-1 to TRBJ2-3; no check of the table's D call, TRBD1, against the DNA was made. TRBV21-1 is recorded as a pseudogene. This CDR3 is built from 16 residues. This chain's CDR3 is CASSTRTENATDTQYF. CDR3 sequence (DNA): TGTGCCAGCAGCACACGGACAGAGAACGCCACAGATACGCAGTATTTT.

This rearrangement joins TRBV2 to TRBJ1-5; 9 nucleotides line up with TRBD1. The CDR3 loop spans 17 amino acids. Germline loops: CDR1 SNHLY, CDR2 FYNNEI. J lost 1 base, V lost 6 bases, and 10 bases had no gene match. The CDR3 bases are TGTGCCAGCAGCCGGGACAGGGTTCAAAGGAGCAATCAGCCCCAGCATTTT. Amino acid sequence: CASSRDRVQRSNQPQHF.

The V call is TRBV19, the J call TRBJ1-4, with D perhaps matching TRBD1 (5 bases). Germline lookup yields CDR1 LNHDA and CDR2 SQIVND (reference sequence). Trimming removed 4 bases from V and 4 bases from J, with 19 bases in between. The CDR3 loop spans 17 amino acids. The CDR3 DNA follows: TGTGCCAGTAGTACCCGCGGGGCCGGAGGTGGTAATGAAAAACTGTTTTTT. Encoded protein: CASSTRGAGGGNEKLFF.

The chain uses TRBV28 and TRBJ2-1; 12 positions agree with TRBD2. J was trimmed by 4 bases and V by 5 bases; bases with no gene match: 12. This CDR3 contains 18 residues. CDR1 MDHEN and CDR2 SYDVKM come from the germline V gene. As DNA, the CDR3 is TGTGCCAGCAGTCCCCCTCTAGCGGGAGGGCCGGTATACAATGAGCAGTTCTTC. Translation: CASSPPLAGGPVYNEQFF.

The chain has TRBV4-1 and TRBJ1-2; D unclear. Per germline, CDR1 MGHRA and CDR2 YSYEKL. The CDR3 has 14 amino acids. V was trimmed by 1 base and J by 1 base, leaving 7 bases between them. CDR3 in DNA: TGCGCCAGCAGCCAAGGTACAGTTAACTATGGCTACACCTTC. It encodes CASSQGTVNYGYTF.

This clonotype has more than one count but fewer than ten. The chain employs TRBV30 and TRBJ2-5, with 13 nucleotides matching TRBD2. The CDR3 runs to 14 residues. Trimming at V came to 4 bases and at J to 4 bases, leaving 3 bases not matched to a gene. Germline CDR1 and CDR2: GTSNPN and SVGIG (reference sequence). CDR3 in amino acids: CAWTGLAGVETQYF. The DNA for the CDR3 is TGTGCCTGGACCGGACTAGCGGGAGTAGAGACCCAGTACTTC.

V and J are TRBV20-1 and TRBJ2-3; 13 bases agree with TRBD2. The V and J ends lost 2 bases and 6 bases, in that order; junction bases with no gene match: 11. The CDR3 runs 17 residues. Germline CDR1 reads DFQATT; CDR2 reads SNEGSKA (reference sequence). The CDR3 sequence: CSARTLRTSGRSDTQYF. CDR3 bases: TGCAGTGCTAGAACTTTACGGACTAGCGGGAGATCCGATACGCAGTATTTT.

The chain combines TRBV28 with TRBJ1-6, with D uncertain. This CDR3 region has 16 residues. Between the trimmed V and J ends, which lost 7 bases and 2 bases, there was a span of 15 bases. Germline loops: CDR1 MDHEN, CDR2 SYDVKM. CDR3 in amino acids: CASNPAQPAYNSPLHF. The CDR3 nucleotides are TGTGCCAGCAACCCGGCCCAACCGGCCTATAATTCACCCCTCCACTTT.

This clonotype was picked up one time. The rearrangement joins TRBV7-2 to TRBJ1-1; unclear D gene. The V end was cut by 2 bases, the J end by 3 bases, with 10 bases between. CDR3 length: 14 amino acids. CDR1 and CDR2 from the germline V gene are SGHTA and FQGNSA. The CDR3 is CASSLWDVDTEAFF. The CDR3 bases are TGTGCCAGCAGCTTATGGGATGTGGACACTGAAGCTTTCTTT.

The chain uses TRBV9 and TRBJ2-4; 8 nucleotides align to TRBD2. V shed 0 bases and J 10 bases; nucleotides not matched to a gene: 0. The length of the CDR3 is 12 residues. Germline V lookup: CDR1 SGDLS, CDR2 YYNGEE. CDR3 nucleotide sequence: TGTGCCAGCAGCGTAGCGGGGGGGATTCAGTACTTC. Amino acid sequence: CASSVAGGIQYF. Filled out from reference TRBV9 and TRBJ2-4, the complete variable domain reads DSGVTQTPKHLITATGQRVTLRCSPRSGDLSVYWYQQSLDQGLQFLIQYYNGEERAKGNILERFSAQQFPDLHSELNLSSLELGDSALYFCASSVAGGIQYFGAGTRLSVL.

The table lists this clonotype with a few counts. This chain links TRBV20-1 with TRBJ1-1, with D perhaps TRBD1 (5 bases). CDR1 DFQATT and CDR2 SNEGSKA come from the germline V gene (reference sequence). Trimming shortened V by 0 bases and J by 1 base, and 6 bases separated the two germline ends. The CDR3 totals 13 residues. For the CDR3, the DNA is TGCAGTGCTAGAGACGACAGGAACACTGAAGCTTTCTTT. Protein product: CSARDDRNTEAFF.

The chain couples TRBV19 to TRBJ2-3; no reliable D call. V was cut by 6 bases and J by 4 bases, with 14 bases left in between. The CDR3 is made up of 14 amino acids. Germline CDR1 and CDR2: LNHDA and SQIVND (reference sequence). The CDR3 DNA is TGTGCCAGTAGCCCAAGAGCACGATCAGATACGCAGTATTTT. Encoded protein: CASSPRARSDTQYF.

The V gene is TRBV6-1, the J gene TRBJ2-2; D perhaps matches TRBD2 (6 bases). V dropped 8 bases and J dropped 5 bases, with 15 bases sitting between them. CDR3 length equals 14 residues. Germline assignment: CDR1 MNHNS and CDR2 SASEGT. CDR3 sequence: CASSRGGGTGELFF. The CDR3 DNA follows: TGTGCCAGCTCTAGGGGAGGTGGTACCGGGGAGCTGTTTTTT.

In this sample, this clonotype turned up a few times. The rearrangement joins TRBV7-3 to TRBJ2-6; D could derive from TRBD1 or TRBD2 (7 bases each). This CDR3 region has 20 residues. The ends were cut back, 1 base at V and 0 bases at J, with 19 bases in the middle. Germline V gene sequence: CDR1 SGHTA, CDR2 FQGTGA. This CDR3 is CASSLSLARGGSSGANVLTF. For the CDR3, the DNA is TGTGCCAGCAGCTTAAGTCTTGCCAGGGGGGGAAGCTCTGGGGCCAACGTCCTGACTTTC.

J is TRBJ1-1 and V is TRBV6-1; possibly TRBD1 for D (5 bases). The V gene's germline CDR1 is MNHNS and CDR2 SASEGT. Trimming shortened V by 6 bases and J by 2 bases, and 7 bases separated the two germline ends. The CDR3 is made up of 12 amino acids. The CDR3 here is CASRRGNTEAFF. The CDR3, as DNA: TGTGCCAGCAGGAGGGGAAACACTGAAGCTTTCTTT.

This clonotype is medium-sized in the sample. The rearrangement uses TRBV27 and TRBJ1-2; 9 bases are shared with TRBD1. J was trimmed by 5 bases and V by 2 bases; bases with no gene match: 9. Germline V gene data show CDR1 as MNHEY and CDR2 as SMNVEV (reference sequence). There are 16 residues in the CDR3. Here the CDR3 DNA reads TGTGCCAGCAGTTTAGTCGGAACAGGGGGCGGGTATGGCTACACCTTC. This sequence encodes CASSLVGTGGGYGYTF.

The table lists this clonotype with a few counts. V gene TRBV2 combines with J gene TRBJ2-5, with 8 positions matching TRBD1. The junction had 17 bases not matched to a gene; V was cut back by 6 bases and J by 5 bases. The germline CDR1 and CDR2 sequences are SNHLY and FYNNEI. CDR3 length equals 17 residues. CDR3 amino acids: CASSGQGTHGLLETQYF. CDR3 DNA: TGTGCCAGCAGCGGACAGGGTACCCACGGCCTTTTGGAGACCCAGTACTTC.

This clonotype turned up a few times. This chain joins TRBV2 and TRBJ2-2; 8 positions agree with TRBD1. J lost 7 bases, V lost 10 bases, and 11 bases had no gene match. Germline V lookup: CDR1 SNHLY, CDR2 FYNNEI. The CDR3 totals 14 residues. This chain's CDR3 is CATWGQAGIGELFF. As DNA, the CDR3 is TGTGCCACCTGGGGACAGGCCGGGATCGGGGAGCTGTTTTTT.

The chain uses TRBV5-1 and TRBJ1-5, with D tentatively TRBD1 (5 bases). V lost 4 bases to trimming and J lost 0 bases, with 11 bases between them. The CDR3 length is 15 residues. CDR1 and CDR2 (germline): SGHRS, YFSETQ. CDR3 sequence (DNA): TGCGCCAGCAGCCTAACAGGACTTAGCAATCAGCCCCAGCATTTT. This gives the protein CASSLTGLSNQPQHF.

The chain's CDR3 is CASSLVARDKGYTF. The CDR3 region has the DNA TGTGCCAGCAGCTTAGTGGCCAGGGACAAAGGCTACACCTTC. This sequence joins TRBV11-2 and TRBJ1-2, with D possibly TRBD1 on 6 matching bases. CDR1 and CDR2 from the germline V gene are SGHAT and FQNNGV. There are 14 residues in the CDR3. V lost 1 base, J lost 8 bases, and 14 bases lay in between.

The rearrangement joins TRBV7-2 to TRBJ2-6; D not certain. The CDR3 is 18 residues long. Germline V gene lookup returns CDR1 SGHTA and CDR2 FQGNSA. V lost 0 bases and J lost 2, with 14 bases in between. The CDR3 nucleotides are TGTGCCAGCAGCTTAGCGCCGTTAAGGGTGACTGGGGCCAACGTCCTGACTTTC. This sequence encodes CASSLAPLRVTGANVLTF.

In the case of this clonotype: Germline and junction disagree at one end, which may indicate a read error. V usage is TRBV20-1 and J usage is TRBJ2-5, with 9 bases that match TRBD2. CDR3 length: 16 residues. CDR1 is DFQATT and CDR2 is SNEGSKA in the germline V gene (reference sequence). As DNA, the CDR3 is TGCAGTGCGAGTAGGCAACGGCTAGCGGGAAGGGTGACCCAGGACTTC. Its protein is CSASRQRLAGRVTQDF.

The J gene is TRBJ1-6, the V gene TRBV6-1; perhaps TRBD1 as D (5 bases). CDR1 and CDR2 (germline): MNHNS, SASEGT. Trimming took 8 bases from V and 5 from J, leaving 19 bases between them. The CDR3 is made up of 16 amino acids. CDR3 in amino acids: CASGAEPRGNNSPLHF. The CDR3 nucleotides are TGTGCCAGCGGGGCGGAGCCGAGGGGAAATAATTCACCCCTCCACTTT.

This chain connects TRBV20-1 to TRBJ2-7, with 12 bases matching TRBD2. In germline, CDR1 is DFQATT, CDR2 SNEGSKA (reference sequence). This CDR3 is 16 amino acids long. J lost 4 bases, V lost 5 bases, and 12 bases had no gene match. CDR3 loop: CSAATSGRTPLYEQYF. The CDR3 DNA follows: TGCAGTGCTGCAACTAGCGGGAGGACCCCTTTATACGAGCAGTACTTC.

This clonotype was detected once. This rearrangement joins TRBV11-1 to TRBJ2-3; D is possibly TRBD2 (6 bases). Per germline, CDR1 SGHAT and CDR2 FQDESV (reference sequence). The CDR3 has 14 residues. Trimming stripped 5 bases from V and 6 bases from J, with 15 bases between. This chain's CDR3 is CASSIRPGTDTQYF. CDR3 bases: TGTGCCAGCAGCATCCGACCAGGGACTGATACGCAGTATTTT.

V is TRBV20-1 and J is TRBJ2-3, with TRBD2 identical over 13 bases. The CDR3 totals 16 residues. V lost 6 bases to trimming and J lost 1 base; unmatched junction nucleotides: 7. Germline V gene sequence: CDR1 DFQATT, CDR2 SNEGSKA (reference sequence). The CDR3 protein is CSASGTSGIGTDTQYF. The CDR3 region has the DNA TGCAGTGCATCCGGGACTAGCGGGATTGGCACAGATACGCAGTATTTT.

The chain links TRBV19 to TRBJ2-3; perhaps TRBD1 as D (5 bases). CDR3 size: 15 residues. Between the trimmed V and J ends, which lost 3 bases and 1 base, there was a span of 11 bases. CDR1 LNHDA and CDR2 SQIVND come from the germline V gene (reference sequence). CDR3 in DNA: TGTGCCAGTAGTATTCAGGGATCTGGCACAGATACGCAGTATTTT. Translating it yields CASSIQGSGTDTQYF.